The 6 T cell receptor beta chains below all came from one sample that was sequenced in a study of radiotherapy plus CTLA-4 blockade in lung cancer. This table comes from immunoSEQ multiplex PCR, and its TCRdb copy is limited to in-frame clones, with some not included. The repertoire has about 110,000 clones, around 85% of them found once; the top ten carry 2% to 2.5%. The source material was peripheral blood, sampled from a patient treated with radiotherapy plus ipilimumab. These receptor sequences come from a human donor with non-small cell lung cancer that progressed on radiotherapy plus ipilimumab. Some clones in this sample may be carry-over from other donors' samples.

This chain joins TRBV4-1 and TRBJ2-3, with D unclear. CDR3 length: 15 amino acids. The ends were cut back, 0 bases at V and 2 bases at J, with 9 bases in the middle. CDR1 and CDR2 from the germline V gene are MGHRA and YSYEKL. CDR3 in amino acids: CASSQDWAHTDTQYF. CDR3 sequence (DNA): TGCGCCAGCAGCCAAGATTGGGCGCACACAGATACGCAGTATTTT.

This clone was seen once. The chain combines TRBV7-2 with TRBJ1-1; D gene ambiguous. This CDR3 contains 13 residues. Germline V gives CDR1 SGHTA, CDR2 FQGNSA. V shed 5 bases and J shed 7 bases, with 14 bases lying between them. CDR3 coding DNA: TGTGCCAGCAGCCCTATCCCGGGCGGTGAAGCTTTCTTT. It yields the protein CASSPIPGGEAFF.

This clone came up a few times. The chain employs TRBV28 and TRBJ1-3, with unresolved D. Germline CDR1 reads MDHEN; CDR2 reads SYDVKM. Trimming removed 7 bases from V and 6 bases from J, with 13 bases in between. CDR3 length: 13 residues. In DNA form, the CDR3 reads TGTGCCAGCACCTACCCTGGGGAAAACACCATATATTTT. It specifies CASTYPGENTIYF.

V usage is TRBV19 and J usage is TRBJ1-1; TRBD1 might be the D (5 bases). The CDR3 is 18 residues long. CDR1 LNHDA and CDR2 SQIVND come from the germline V gene (reference sequence). Trimming cost V 1 base and J 4 bases, with 22 bases left between them. The CDR3 nucleotides read TGTGCCAGTAGTATAGCCCGAATTCTGGGGGTAGGCAGCACTGAAGCTTTCTTT. Its protein product is CASSIARILGVGSTEAFF.

This clone came up a few times. The chain is built from TRBV7-9 and TRBJ1-5; D not resolved. V shed 4 bases and J shed 4 bases, with 14 bases lying between them. The V gene's germline CDR1 is SEHNR and CDR2 FQNEAQ (reference sequence). CDR3 length equals 15 residues. CDR3 in amino acids: CASSSEVSRNQPQHF. In DNA form, the CDR3 reads TGTGCCAGCAGCTCAGAGGTCAGCAGAAATCAGCCCCAGCATTTT. Looking up the rest from reference TRBV7-9 and TRBJ1-5 gives the full variable domain: DTGVSQNPRHKITKRGQNVTFRCDPISEHNRLYWYRQTLGQGPEFLTYFQNEAQLEKSRLLSDRFSAERPKGSFSTLEIQRTEQGDSAMYLCASSSEVSRNQPQHFGDGTRLSIL.

The rearrangement uses TRBV7-9 and TRBJ2-7; D unclear. In germline, CDR1 is SEHNR, CDR2 FQNEAQ (reference sequence). The ends were cut back, 3 bases at V and 3 bases at J, with 3 bases in the middle. The CDR3 loop spans 11 amino acids. The CDR3 loop reads CASSFYYEQYF. The CDR3 coding sequence is TGTGCCAGCAGCTTCTACTACGAGCAGTACTTC.